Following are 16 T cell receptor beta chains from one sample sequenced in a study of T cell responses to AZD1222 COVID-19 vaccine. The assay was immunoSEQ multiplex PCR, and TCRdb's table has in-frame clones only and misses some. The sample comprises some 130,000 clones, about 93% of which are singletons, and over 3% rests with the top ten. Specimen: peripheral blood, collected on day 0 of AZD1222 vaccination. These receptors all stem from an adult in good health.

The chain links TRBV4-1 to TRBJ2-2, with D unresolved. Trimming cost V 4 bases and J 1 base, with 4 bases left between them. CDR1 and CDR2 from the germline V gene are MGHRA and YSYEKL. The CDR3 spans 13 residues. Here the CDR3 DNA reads TGCGCCAGCAGCCGACAGAACACCGGGGAGCTGTTTTTT. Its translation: CASSRQNTGELFF.

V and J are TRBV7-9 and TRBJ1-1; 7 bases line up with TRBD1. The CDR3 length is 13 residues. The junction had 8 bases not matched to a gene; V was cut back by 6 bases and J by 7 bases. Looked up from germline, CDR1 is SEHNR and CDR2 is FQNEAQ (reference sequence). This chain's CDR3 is CASSKNRDSEAFF. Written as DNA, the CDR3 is TGTGCCAGCAGTAAGAATCGGGACAGTGAAGCTTTCTTT. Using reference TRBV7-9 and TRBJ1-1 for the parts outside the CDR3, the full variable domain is DTGVSQNPRHKITKRGQNVTFRCDPISEHNRLYWYRQTLGQGPEFLTYFQNEAQLEKSRLLSDRFSAERPKGSFSTLEIQRTEQGDSAMYLCASSKNRDSEAFFGQGTRLTVV.

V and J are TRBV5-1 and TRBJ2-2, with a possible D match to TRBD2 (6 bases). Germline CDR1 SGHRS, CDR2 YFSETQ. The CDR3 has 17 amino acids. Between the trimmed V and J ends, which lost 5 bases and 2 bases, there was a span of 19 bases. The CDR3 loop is CASSYLTGGANTGELFF. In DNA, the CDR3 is TGCGCCAGCAGTTATTTAACTGGCGGGGCCAACACCGGGGAGCTGTTTTTT.

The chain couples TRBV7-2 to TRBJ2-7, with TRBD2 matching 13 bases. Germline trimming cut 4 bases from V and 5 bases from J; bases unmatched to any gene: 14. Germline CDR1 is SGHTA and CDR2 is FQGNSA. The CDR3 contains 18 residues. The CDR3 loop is CASSSRRPLAGGFHEQYF. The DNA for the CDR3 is TGTGCCAGCAGCTCCAGACGCCCACTAGCGGGAGGGTTCCACGAGCAGTACTTC.

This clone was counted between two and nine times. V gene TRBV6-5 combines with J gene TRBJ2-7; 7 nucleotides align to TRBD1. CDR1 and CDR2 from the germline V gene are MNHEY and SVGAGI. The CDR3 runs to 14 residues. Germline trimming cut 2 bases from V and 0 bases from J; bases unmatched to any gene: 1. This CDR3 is CASSYGDSSYEQYF. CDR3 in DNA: TGTGCCAGCAGTTACGGGGACAGCTCCTACGAGCAGTACTTC.

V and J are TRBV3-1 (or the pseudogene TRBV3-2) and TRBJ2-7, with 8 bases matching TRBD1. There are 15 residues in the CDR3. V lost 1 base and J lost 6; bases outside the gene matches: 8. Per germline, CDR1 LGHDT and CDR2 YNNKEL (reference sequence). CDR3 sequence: CASSQAFRGTGEQYF. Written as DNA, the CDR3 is TGTGCCAGCAGCCAAGCTTTTCGCGGGACAGGCGAGCAGTACTTC.

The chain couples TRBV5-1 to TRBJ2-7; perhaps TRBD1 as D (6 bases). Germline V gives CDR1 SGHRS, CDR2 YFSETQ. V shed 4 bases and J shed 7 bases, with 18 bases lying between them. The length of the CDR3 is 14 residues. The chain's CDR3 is CASSIGQPPNEQYF. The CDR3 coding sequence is TGCGCCAGCAGCATCGGACAGCCACCCAATGAGCAGTACTTC.

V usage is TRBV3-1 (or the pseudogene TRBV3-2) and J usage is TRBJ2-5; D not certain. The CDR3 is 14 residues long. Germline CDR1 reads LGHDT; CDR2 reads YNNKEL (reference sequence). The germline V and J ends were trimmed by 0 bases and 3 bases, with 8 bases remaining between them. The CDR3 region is CASSQDNIKETQYF. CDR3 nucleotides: TGTGCCAGCAGCCAAGATAACATTAAAGAGACCCAGTACTTC.

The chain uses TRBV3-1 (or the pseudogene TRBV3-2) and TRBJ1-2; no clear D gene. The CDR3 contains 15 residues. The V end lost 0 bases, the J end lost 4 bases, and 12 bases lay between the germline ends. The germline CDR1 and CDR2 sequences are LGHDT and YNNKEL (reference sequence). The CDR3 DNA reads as TGTGCCAGCAGCCAAGATCCGCGGGCCAGCTATGGCTACACCTTC. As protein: CASSQDPRASYGYTF.

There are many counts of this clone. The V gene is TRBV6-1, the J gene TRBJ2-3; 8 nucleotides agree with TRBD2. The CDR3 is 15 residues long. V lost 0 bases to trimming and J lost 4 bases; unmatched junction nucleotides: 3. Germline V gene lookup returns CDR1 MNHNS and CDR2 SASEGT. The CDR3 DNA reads TGTGCCAGCAGTGAAGCGGCTAGCGGGTCAGATACGCAGTATTTT. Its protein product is CASSEAASGSDTQYF.

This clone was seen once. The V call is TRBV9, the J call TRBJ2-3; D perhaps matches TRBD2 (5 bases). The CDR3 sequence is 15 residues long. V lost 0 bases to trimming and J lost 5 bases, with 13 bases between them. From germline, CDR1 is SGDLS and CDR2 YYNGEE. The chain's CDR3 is CASSVGPRVGDTQYF. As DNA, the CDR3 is TGTGCCAGCAGCGTAGGACCGAGGGTAGGAGATACGCAGTATTTT.

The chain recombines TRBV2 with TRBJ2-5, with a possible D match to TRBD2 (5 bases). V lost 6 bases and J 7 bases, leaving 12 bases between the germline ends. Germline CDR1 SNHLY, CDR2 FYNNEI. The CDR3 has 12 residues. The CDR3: CASSDGAATQYF. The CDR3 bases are TGTGCCAGCAGCGACGGAGCGGCGACCCAGTACTTC.

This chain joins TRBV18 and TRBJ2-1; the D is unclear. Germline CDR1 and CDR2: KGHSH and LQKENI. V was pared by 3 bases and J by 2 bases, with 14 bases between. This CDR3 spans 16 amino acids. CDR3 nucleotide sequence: TGTGCCAGCTCACCGTCCGGACGTACTACCTACAATGAGCAGTTCTTC. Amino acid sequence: CASSPSGRTTYNEQFF.

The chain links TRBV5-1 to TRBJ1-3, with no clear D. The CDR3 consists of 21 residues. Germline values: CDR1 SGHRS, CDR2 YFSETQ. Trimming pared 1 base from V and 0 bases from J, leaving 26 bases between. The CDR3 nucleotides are TGCGCCAGCAGCTTGACGACCAAAAAACCGGGAGCGACCTTCTCTGGAAACACCATATATTTT. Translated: CASSLTTKKPGATFSGNTIYF. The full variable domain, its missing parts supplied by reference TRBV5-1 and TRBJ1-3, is KAGVTQTPRYLIKTRGQQVTLSCSPISGHRSVSWYQQTPGQGLQFLFEYFSETQRNKGNFPGRFSGRQFSNSRSEMNVSTLELGDSALYLCASSLTTKKPGATFSGNTIYFGEGSWLTVV.

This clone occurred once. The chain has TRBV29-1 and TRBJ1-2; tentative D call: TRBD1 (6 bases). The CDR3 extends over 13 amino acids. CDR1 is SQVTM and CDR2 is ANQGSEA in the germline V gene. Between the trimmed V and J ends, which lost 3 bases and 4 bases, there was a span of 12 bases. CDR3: CSVDPGAFYGYTF. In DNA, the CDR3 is TGCAGCGTTGACCCGGGGGCGTTCTATGGCTACACCTTC.

CDR3 bases: TGTGCCAGCAGCCCCGGGACTAGGGGTATGGAGACCCAGTACTTC. Its protein is CASSPGTRGMETQYF. The V gene is TRBV28, the J gene TRBJ2-5; 8 positions match TRBD2. The CDR3 spans 15 residues. Germline V gene data show CDR1 as MDHEN and CDR2 as SYDVKM. The V segment lost 6 bases and the J segment 5 bases; nucleotides outside the gene matches: 11.